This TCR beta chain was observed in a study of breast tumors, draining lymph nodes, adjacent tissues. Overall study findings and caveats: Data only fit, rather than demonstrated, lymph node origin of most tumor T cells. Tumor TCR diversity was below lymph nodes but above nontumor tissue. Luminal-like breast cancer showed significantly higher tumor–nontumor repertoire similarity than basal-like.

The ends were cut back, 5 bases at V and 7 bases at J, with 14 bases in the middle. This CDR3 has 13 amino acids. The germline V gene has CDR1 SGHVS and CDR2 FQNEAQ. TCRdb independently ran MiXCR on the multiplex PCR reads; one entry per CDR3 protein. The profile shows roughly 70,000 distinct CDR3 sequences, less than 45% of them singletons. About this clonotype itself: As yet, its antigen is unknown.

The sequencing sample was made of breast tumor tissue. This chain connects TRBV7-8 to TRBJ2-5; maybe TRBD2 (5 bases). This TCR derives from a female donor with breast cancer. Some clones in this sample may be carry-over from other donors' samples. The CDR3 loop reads CASSPTSQPTQYF. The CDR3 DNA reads TGTGCCAGCAGCCCAACTAGTCAGCCGACCCAGTACTTC.